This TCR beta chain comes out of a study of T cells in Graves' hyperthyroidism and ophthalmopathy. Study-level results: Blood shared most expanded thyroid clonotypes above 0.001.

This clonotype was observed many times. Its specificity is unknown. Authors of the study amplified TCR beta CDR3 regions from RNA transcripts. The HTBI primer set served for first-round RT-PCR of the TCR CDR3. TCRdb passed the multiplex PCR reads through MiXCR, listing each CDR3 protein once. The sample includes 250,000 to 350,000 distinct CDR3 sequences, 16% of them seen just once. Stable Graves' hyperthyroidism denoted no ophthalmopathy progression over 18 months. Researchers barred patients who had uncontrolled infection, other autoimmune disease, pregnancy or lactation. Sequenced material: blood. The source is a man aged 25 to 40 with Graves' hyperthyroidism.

The CDR3 coding sequence is TGTGCCAGCAGCTTAGGCCCAGGCCCACCCAAAAACATTCAGTACTTC. Translating gives CASSLGPGPPKNIQYF. The chain combines TRBV7-9 with TRBJ2-4; D is undetermined. This CDR3 contains 16 residues. CDR1 and CDR2 from the germline V gene are SEHNR and FQNEAQ (reference sequence). V was shortened by 1 base and J by 2 bases, with 12 bases between the two germline ends.